This T cell receptor (beta chain) is from a study of cytomegalovirus exposure and HLA in healthy donors. About this clone: The antigen is unknown.

The CDR3 has 15 residues. Trimming removed 6 bases at V and 0 bases at J, with 11 bases between. CDR1 SNHLY and CDR2 FYNNEI come from the germline V gene. PCR amplification relied on 60 Vbeta primers (plus 13 Jbeta primers). Clones were read by immunoSEQ multiplex PCR, and TCRdb kept only the in-frame ones, dropping some. The sample includes under 200,000 clones, roughly 80% of them seen just once. Study conclusions and caveats: Cytomegalovirus association was assigned to more than 150 TCR beta chains. Association of a missense DCLRE1C variant with TCR beta V- and J-gene trimming was reported in a later analysis. Another analysis was done later, and it associated around 17,000 TCR beta sequences with HLA alleles at 0.05 false discovery rate.

The sequencing input was PBMCs. The V call is TRBV2, the J call TRBJ1-4, with D hard to call. This receptor was taken from a woman under 30 in good health and CMV-seronegative. CDR3 protein: CASRAFGATNEKLFF. The CDR3 DNA follows: TGTGCCAGCAGAGCTTTTGGAGCAACTAATGAAAAACTGTTTTTT.